This T cell receptor (beta chain) is from a study of molecular identifiers for immune sequencing clone quantification. Turning to the study itself: Across replicate runs, RNA obtained from approximately 20,000 or 100,000 naive CD8 cells was divided into five, with four undergoing sequencing. Regarding the study as a whole: Identical TCR molecules that share a barcode could lead to an underestimation of highly expanded clone sizes. Spiked Jurkat TCR RNA equivalent to one cell reportedly surfaced among some 1 million naive cells.

This CDR3 is built from 15 residues. CDR1 SEHNR and CDR2 FQNEAQ come from the germline V gene (reference sequence). Trimming removed 0 bases from V and 3 bases from J, with 11 bases in between. TCRdb called the PCR reads again in MiXCR, with one record for every CDR3 protein. This sample has around 480,000 distinct CDR3 sequences, with around 21% found just once. Concerning this clonotype: No antigen is known for it. A much larger clone is a single base away; this may be a read error.

Naive CD8 library inputs spanned 20,000 to 1,000,000 sorted cells and 10%, 30% or 50% RNA. The chain recombines TRBV7-9 with TRBJ1-1, with a weak D call TRBD1 (5 bases). The specimen was naive CD8+ T cells from blood, with Jurkat cell RNA spiked in. The subset is: FACS-sorted CD8+CD4-CCR7+CD45RA+ naive T cells. This clonotype originated in a human donor in good health. Some libraries in this study had Jurkat cell RNA spiked in. The CDR3 DNA reads as TGTGCCAGCAGCTTAGCACCGGGACTGGACACTGAAGCTTTCTTT. Protein sequence: CASSLAPGLDTEAFF. Full variable domain (missing parts from reference TRBV7-9 and TRBJ1-1): DTGVSQNPRHKITKRGQNVTFRCDPISEHNRLYWYRQTLGQGPEFLTYFQNEAQLEKSRLLSDRFSAERPKGSFSTLEIQRTEQGDSAMYLCASSLAPGLDTEAFFGQGTRLTVV.